These 22 T cell receptor beta chains came from one sample sequenced in a study of cytomegalovirus exposure and HLA in healthy donors. PCR employed 60 Vbeta and 13 Jbeta primers. Clones were read by immunoSEQ multiplex PCR, and TCRdb kept only the in-frame ones, dropping some. The table lists some 52,000 clones. The sequenced sample consisted of PBMCs. These receptor sequences come from a woman aged 55-70 years in good health and CMV-seropositive.

The V gene is TRBV19, the J gene TRBJ1-6, with D possibly being TRBD1 (6 bases). The CDR3 is 14 residues long. From germline, CDR1 is LNHDA and CDR2 SQIVND (reference sequence). With 6 bases removed from V and 4 bases from J, the gap between germline ends came to 10 bases. CDR3 DNA: TGTGCCAGTAGAGGTGGACAGTATAATTCACCCCTCCACTTT. Translated: CASRGGQYNSPLHF.

The rearrangement uses TRBV11-3 and TRBJ1-5; the D gene is possibly TRBD1 (5 bases). CDR1 is SGHNT and CDR2 is YENEEA in the germline V gene. V was shortened by 5 bases and J by 4 bases, with 15 bases between the two germline ends. This CDR3 comprises 15 residues. The CDR3 nucleotides are TGTGCCAGCAGCCCTGGGGCCGGGCCAAATCAGCCCCAGCATTTT. Its protein product is CASSPGAGPNQPQHF. Drawing the rest from reference TRBV11-3 and TRBJ1-5, the complete variable domain is EAGVVQSPRYKIIEKKQPVAFWCNPISGHNTLYWYLQNLGQGPELLIRYENEEAVDDSQLPKDRFSAERLKGVDSTLKIQPAELGDSAVYLCASSPGAGPNQPQHFGDGTRLSIL.

The gene calls are TRBV27 and TRBJ2-7; possible D gene TRBD1, 5 bases. Germline V gives CDR1 MNHEY, CDR2 SMNVEV (reference sequence). Trimming removed 5 bases from V and 3 bases from J, with 17 bases in between. The CDR3 loop spans 15 amino acids. The CDR3 DNA is TGTGCCAGCAGTACGCCGAGGCAGGGCGACTACGAGCAGTACTTC. It encodes CASSTPRQGDYEQYF.

This rearrangement joins TRBV25-1 to TRBJ2-7; TRBD2 might be the D (5 bases). The CDR3 length is 14 residues. Trimming cost V 1 base and J 3 bases, with 10 bases left between them. Germline V gives CDR1 MGHDK, CDR2 SYGVNS. In DNA, the CDR3 is TGTGCCAGCAGTGAATTAGCGACGCACTACGAGCAGTACTTC. It specifies CASSELATHYEQYF.

The rearrangement joins TRBV6-5 to TRBJ1-1, with D possibly TRBD1 on 5 matching bases. V lost 2 bases to trimming and J lost 2 bases, with 12 bases between them. The CDR3 consists of 15 residues. Germline loops: CDR1 MNHEY, CDR2 SVGAGI. The CDR3 spells CASSYGAGPNTEAFF. The DNA for the CDR3 is TGTGCCAGCAGTTACGGGGCAGGCCCCAACACTGAAGCTTTCTTT.

The gene calls are TRBV5-1 and TRBJ2-1; D might be TRBD1 (6 bases). Trimming took off 7 bases at V and 5 bases at J, with 16 bases between the two ends. CDR1 and CDR2 (germline): SGHRS, YFSETQ. The CDR3 totals 14 residues. The CDR3 sequence: CASSRTGTDNEQFF. The CDR3 bases are TGCGCCAGCTCGCGAACAGGGACCGACAATGAGCAGTTCTTC. Full variable domain (outside the CDR3, taken from reference TRBV5-1 and TRBJ2-1): KAGVTQTPRYLIKTRGQQVTLSCSPISGHRSVSWYQQTPGQGLQFLFEYFSETQRNKGNFPGRFSGRQFSNSRSEMNVSTLELGDSALYLCASSRTGTDNEQFFGPGTRLTVL.

The CDR3 region has the DNA TGTGCCATCAGTCGACAGGAAACCTACGAGCAGTACTTC. Its translation: CAISRQETYEQYF. V is TRBV10-3 and J is TRBJ2-7; possible D gene TRBD1, 6 bases. The CDR3 totals 13 residues. From germline, CDR1 is ENHRY and CDR2 SYGVKD. Trimming took off 5 bases at V and 2 bases at J, with 10 bases between the two ends.

The genes are TRBV7-9 and TRBJ1-6; D is ambiguous. The CDR3 sequence is 16 residues long. Germline V gene data show CDR1 as SEHNR and CDR2 as FQNEAQ (reference sequence). V was shortened by 5 bases and J by 9 bases, with 20 bases between the two germline ends. CDR3 sequence (DNA): TGTGCCAGCAGCGCGGGTCGGACGGACCAAGTTTCACCCCTCCACTTT. Protein product: CASSAGRTDQVSPLHF.

The rearrangement uses TRBV11-3 and TRBJ2-7; D is perhaps TRBD1 (6 bases). Trimming pared 4 bases from V and 3 bases from J, leaving 10 bases between. The V gene's germline CDR1 is SGHNT and CDR2 YENEEA. The CDR3 loop spans 13 amino acids. CDR3 DNA: TGTGCCAGCAGCTCAGGACAGAGCTACGAGCAGTACTTC. Residues: CASSSGQSYEQYF.

The rearrangement uses TRBV7-2 and TRBJ1-6; the D is unclear. Between the trimmed V and J ends, which lost 1 base and 7 bases, there was a span of 14 bases. Germline values: CDR1 SGHTA, CDR2 FQGNSA. The CDR3 runs 16 residues. In nucleotides, the CDR3 is TGTGCCAGCAGCTTAGTAGGGAGCGCGGCCAATTCACCCCTCCACTTT. Translating it yields CASSLVGSAANSPLHF.

The V and J genes are TRBV7-6 and TRBJ1-1; weak D call: TRBD1 (5 bases). The CDR3 spans 13 residues. From germline, CDR1 is SGHVS and CDR2 FNYEAQ. V lost 4 bases and J 3 bases, leaving 9 bases between the germline ends. The CDR3 protein is CASSSGGHTEAFF. CDR3 in DNA: TGTGCCAGCAGCTCGGGGGGTCACACTGAAGCTTTCTTT.

This sequence joins TRBV20-1 and TRBJ2-1, with 9 bases matching TRBD1. The trim removed 2 bases at V and 12 bases at J, leaving 2 bases unmatched. Germline CDR1 DFQATT, CDR2 SNEGSKA (reference sequence). CDR3 length: 11 amino acids. The CDR3 sequence is CSARTTGGQFF. The CDR3 nucleotides are TGCAGTGCTAGAACGACAGGGGGGCAGTTCTTC.

The V call is TRBV6-5, the J call TRBJ1-1, with 9 nucleotides matching TRBD1. Germline lookup yields CDR1 MNHEY and CDR2 SVGAGI. J gave up 1 base and V 5 bases, and 5 bases lay outside the gene matches. The CDR3 consists of 15 residues. The CDR3 region is CASSGGGQGNTEAFF. The CDR3 nucleotides are TGTGCCAGCAGTGGCGGGGGACAGGGGAACACTGAAGCTTTCTTT.

Notes on this clone: The conserved final phenylalanine or tryptophan is absent from the CDR3, which likely points to a read error. This chain uses TRBV4-1 with TRBJ1-1; D gene uncertain. Germline values: CDR1 MGHRA, CDR2 YSYEKL. The CDR3 runs to 15 residues. In DNA form, the CDR3 reads TGCGCCAGCACCCAACCCCGCCGGGGGAACACTGAAGCTTTCTTG. Amino acids: CASTQPRRGNTEAFL.

The V and J genes are TRBV19 and TRBJ2-7, with D possibly matching TRBD2 (6 bases). V was trimmed by 5 bases and J by 0 bases, leaving 17 bases between them. The CDR3 runs 16 residues. Germline V gene lookup returns CDR1 LNHDA and CDR2 SQIVND (reference sequence). The CDR3 coding sequence is TGTGCCAGTAGTGTCCTATGGGGGGACCTCTCCTACGAGCAGTACTTC. Protein product: CASSVLWGDLSYEQYF. The full variable domain, its missing parts supplied by reference TRBV19 and TRBJ2-7, is DGGITQSPKYLFRKEGQNVTLSCEQNLNHDAMYWYRQDPGQGLRLIYYSQIVNDFQKGDIAEGYSVSREKKESFPLTVTSAQKNPTAFYLCASSVLWGDLSYEQYFGPGTRLTVT.

The CDR3 bases are TGTGCCAGCTCACCATCCCTATGGGGGACAGGGGGGGACGAGCAGTACTTC. It codes for CASSPSLWGTGGDEQYF. The chain recombines TRBV18 with TRBJ2-7, with 11 bases lining up with TRBD1. The CDR3 extends over 17 amino acids. Germline V lookup: CDR1 KGHSH, CDR2 LQKENI. V was pared by 2 bases and J by 5 bases, with 11 bases of the junction left unmatched.

The chain is built from TRBV7-9 and TRBJ2-3, with no clear D. V shed 5 bases and J shed 5 bases, with 20 bases lying between them. CDR1 is SEHNR, CDR2 FQNEAQ, per germline (reference sequence). The CDR3 covers 16 residues. CDR3 nucleotides: TGTGCCAGCAGCGCCTCTCCTAGAGGTAGAGAAGATACGCAGTATTTT. Its protein is CASSASPRGREDTQYF.

The chain joins TRBV10-1 to TRBJ2-7; 7 nucleotides align to TRBD1. V gave up 6 bases and J gave up 2 bases; unmatched junction bases: 4. The CDR3 runs to 13 residues. CDR1 is WNHNN and CDR2 is SYGVQD in the germline V gene (reference sequence). CDR3 sequence (DNA): TGCGCCAGCAGCCGGGACAGTGCCTACGAGCAGTACTTC. Protein: CASSRDSAYEQYF.

The chain is built from TRBV5-4 and TRBJ2-7, with TRBD1 matching 7 bases. In germline, CDR1 is SGHNT, CDR2 YYREEE (reference sequence). There are 15 residues in the CDR3. J was trimmed by 2 bases and V by 5 bases; bases with no gene match: 10. The CDR3 nucleotides read TGTGCCAGCAGTTTAGGACAGGCAACCGCCTACGAGCAGTACTTC. As protein: CASSLGQATAYEQYF.

The chain employs TRBV27 and TRBJ1-5; 7 bases match TRBD1. The V and J ends lost 4 bases and 5 bases, in that order; junction bases with no gene match: 11. CDR1 is MNHEY, CDR2 SMNVEV, per germline (reference sequence). CDR3 size: 16 residues. DNA for the CDR3: TGTGCCAGCAGTTCCTGGGGCGACAGGGAGGATCAGCCCCAGCATTTT. Its protein product is CASSSWGDREDQPQHF.

This sequence joins TRBV6-5 and TRBJ1-4; TRBD1 agrees at 8 bases. The germline gives CDR1 MNHEY, CDR2 SVGAGI. The CDR3 is 15 amino acids. The ends lost 6 bases at V and 5 bases at J; junction bases unmatched: 8. This CDR3 is CASRQRQGRNEKLFF. The CDR3 DNA sequence: TGTGCCAGCAGGCAAAGACAGGGGAGAAATGAAAAACTGTTTTTT.

This rearrangement joins TRBV5-1 to TRBJ1-5; D ambiguous. The V end lost 2 bases, the J end lost 7 bases, and 13 bases lay between the germline ends. Germline V gene data show CDR1 as SGHRS and CDR2 as YFSETQ. This CDR3 spans 14 amino acids. The CDR3 spells CASSFSAGGQPQHF. The CDR3 DNA reads TGCGCCAGCAGCTTCTCTGCGGGAGGGCAGCCCCAGCATTTT.